This TCR beta chain comes out of a study of blood T cell repertoires in COVID-19. The CDR3 contains 15 residues when both ends are counted. CDR1 and CDR2 from the germline V gene are MNHEY and SVGAGI. The Seattle patients joined while their infection was active and were tracked longitudinally afterward. Assay: immunoSEQ multiplex PCR; the TCRdb copy retains only in-frame clones and omits some. This sample has about 150,000 clones; around 79% occur once, and the top ten carry less than 5%. For this clone: The DNA is left out, because the CDR3 cannot be placed on it with certainty; the CDR3 is given as TCRdb lists it.

The chain links TRBV6-5 to TRBJ1-2; TRBD1 was called by the table and not checked on the DNA. Sequenced sample: peripheral blood. The TCR originated in a woman aged 65 to 85 with COVID-19, enrolled during active disease. CDR3 loop: CASSLERDNLYGYTF.